The 17 T cell receptor beta chains in this list originate from one sample, sequenced in a study of cytomegalovirus exposure and HLA in healthy donors. This PCR relied on a set of 60 Vbeta primers and 13 Jbeta primers. TCRdb's copy holds only in-frame clones and misses some; the assay was immunoSEQ multiplex PCR. The listing records over 100,000 clones. The sequenced sample was PBMCs. The receptor source for this set is a man younger than 35 in good health and CMV-seronegative.

The gene calls are TRBV9 and TRBJ1-6; 9 bases agree with TRBD1. From germline, CDR1 is SGDLS and CDR2 YYNGEE. With V trimmed by 3 bases and J by 9 bases, 16 bases remained unmatched. CDR3 length: 18 amino acids. CDR3 protein: CASSDSGQGMVLSSPLHF. In nucleotides, the CDR3 is TGTGCCAGCAGCGACTCGGGACAGGGAATGGTGTTGAGTTCACCCCTCCACTTT.

This sequence joins TRBV6-5 and TRBJ1-4; D uncertain. Germline CDR1 reads MNHEY; CDR2 reads SVGAGI. The V end was cut by 2 bases, the J end by 0 bases, with 4 bases between. CDR3 size: 14 residues. The CDR3 here is CASSYRATNEKLFF. The CDR3 DNA reads TGTGCCAGCAGTTACCGTGCAACTAATGAAAAACTGTTTTTT.

The V gene is TRBV28, the J gene TRBJ2-3; 7 nucleotides match TRBD1. The CDR3 is 15 amino acids. After removal of 5 bases from V and 4 bases from J, the junction contained 9 bases not matched to a gene. The germline V gene has CDR1 MDHEN and CDR2 SYDVKM. The CDR3 sequence is CASSGAGGRSDTQYF. The CDR3 DNA sequence: TGTGCCAGCAGTGGGGCAGGGGGACGATCAGATACGCAGTATTTT.

The CDR3 region has the DNA TGTGCCAGCAGGGGGCTGGGGGGGCGGTACACTGAAGCTTTCTTT. Amino acid sequence: CASRGLGGRYTEAFF. The J gene is TRBJ1-1, the V gene TRBV28; D is possibly TRBD1 (6 bases). This CDR3 comprises 15 residues. Between the trimmed V and J ends, which lost 6 bases and 3 bases, there was a span of 17 bases. The germline V gene has CDR1 MDHEN and CDR2 SYDVKM.

The chain carries TRBV11-2 and TRBJ1-2; 7 bases map to TRBD1. Germline V gene data show CDR1 as SGHAT and CDR2 as FQNNGV. The CDR3 totals 15 residues. V lost 10 bases, J lost 5 bases, and 16 bases stayed unmatched. In DNA form, the CDR3 reads TGTGCCACACCACCCCTACAGGGGAACAGGTATGGCTACACCTTC. It yields the protein CATPPLQGNRYGYTF.

The chain has TRBV7-9 and TRBJ1-6; D remains ambiguous. This CDR3 region has 17 residues. Trimming pared 1 base from V and 10 bases from J, leaving 20 bases between. The V gene's germline CDR1 is SEHNR and CDR2 FQNEAQ (reference sequence). The chain's CDR3 is CASSLGSSGSLYSPLHF. The CDR3 region has the DNA TGTGCCAGCAGCTTAGGCTCGTCCGGTTCACTATACTCACCCCTCCACTTT.

The rearrangement joins TRBV14 to TRBJ1-2, with 7 bases identical to TRBD1. Germline V lookup: CDR1 SGHDN, CDR2 FVKESK. J gave up 4 bases and V 4 bases, and 9 bases lay outside the gene matches. The CDR3 contains 15 residues. DNA of the CDR3: TGTGCCAGCAGCCTAGATGCCGGGACAGCCTATGGCTACACCTTC. Protein product: CASSLDAGTAYGYTF.

A word on this clone: The sample carries other DNA sequences with the same CDR3. The rearrangement links TRBV15 to TRBJ1-5; 11 bases line up with TRBD1. V lost 3 bases and J lost 6; bases outside the gene matches: 4. This CDR3 has 15 amino acids. From germline, CDR1 is LNHNV and CDR2 YYDKDF (reference sequence). This CDR3 reads CATSRDRGQGQPQHF. DNA of the CDR3: TGTGCCACCAGCAGGGACAGGGGGCAAGGTCAGCCCCAGCATTTT.

The J gene is TRBJ1-1, the V gene TRBV18; TRBD1 agrees at 7 bases. Trimming at V came to 6 bases and at J to 2 bases, leaving 6 bases not matched to a gene. The germline V gene has CDR1 KGHSH and CDR2 LQKENI. The CDR3 is made up of 14 amino acids. The chain's CDR3 is CASSQTGANTEAFF. CDR3 bases: TGTGCCAGCTCCCAAACAGGGGCCAACACTGAAGCTTTCTTT.

V usage is TRBV5-1 and J usage is TRBJ2-3, with 9 bases identical to TRBD1. The CDR3 loop spans 14 amino acids. The junction had 5 bases not matched to a gene; V was cut back by 6 bases and J by 3 bases. Germline V lookup: CDR1 SGHRS, CDR2 YFSETQ. CDR3 loop: CASIPGTGTDTQYF. The DNA for the CDR3 is TGCGCCAGCATACCCGGGACAGGGACAGATACGCAGTATTTT. Based on the CDR3 plus reference TRBV5-1 and TRBJ2-3, the full variable domain is KAGVTQTPRYLIKTRGQQVTLSCSPISGHRSVSWYQQTPGQGLQFLFEYFSETQRNKGNFPGRFSGRQFSNSRSEMNVSTLELGDSALYLCASIPGTGTDTQYFGPGTRLTVL.

CDR3 bases: TGTGCCAGCAGTTTAAGTGGAAGCGTCGGGGTTGCGGGGTGGAACCAGCCCCAGCATTTT. This sequence encodes CASSLSGSVGVAGWNQPQHF. The chain is built from TRBV28 and TRBJ1-5; no definite D call. CDR3 length: 20 residues. V was trimmed by 2 bases and J by 7 bases, leaving 30 bases between them. Germline CDR1 MDHEN, CDR2 SYDVKM.

The J gene is TRBJ2-3, the V gene TRBV28, with TRBD2 identical over 7 bases. Per germline, CDR1 MDHEN and CDR2 SYDVKM. Trimming cost V 7 bases and J 5 bases; bases outside gene matches: 12. This CDR3 is built from 15 residues. The CDR3 sequence: CASIVGGRNKDTQYF. The CDR3 DNA is TGTGCCAGCATAGTCGGCGGGAGAAATAAAGATACGCAGTATTTT.

The V and J genes are TRBV15 and TRBJ2-3; D might be TRBD2 (6 bases). The CDR3 consists of 17 residues. The germline V gene has CDR1 LNHNV and CDR2 YYDKDF (reference sequence). Deletions cut 1 base from V and 1 base from J, with 15 bases between. CDR3 DNA sequence: TGTGCCACCAGCAGAGCCCCCCCTAGCGCCCGCACAGATACGCAGTATTTT. Translation gives CATSRAPPSARTDTQYF. Full variable domain (rest looked up from reference TRBV15 and TRBJ2-3): DAMVIQNPRYQVTQFGKPVTLSCSQTLNHNVMYWYQQKSSQAPKLLFHYYDKDFNNEADTPDNFQSRRPNTSFCFLDIRSPGLGDTAMYLCATSRAPPSARTDTQYFGPGTRLTVL.

For the CDR3, the DNA is TGCGCCAGCAGCCCAAAGTCGGACATGAACACTGAAGCTTTCTTT. This codes for CASSPKSDMNTEAFF. The rearrangement links TRBV5-1 to TRBJ1-1; D might be TRBD1 (5 bases). CDR3 length equals 15 residues. Between the trimmed V and J ends, which lost 4 bases and 0 bases, there was a span of 13 bases. Germline values: CDR1 SGHRS, CDR2 YFSETQ.

The gene calls are TRBV28 and TRBJ1-5, with unresolved D. CDR1 MDHEN and CDR2 SYDVKM come from the germline V gene. The CDR3 has 19 residues. V was cut by 1 base and J by 1 base, with 20 bases left in between. The DNA of the CDR3 is TGTGCCAGCAGTTTATCTTCCGAGGGATTTTTGCGAAGCAATCAGCCCCAGCATTTT. Its translation: CASSLSSEGFLRSNQPQHF.

The rearrangement links TRBV5-5 to TRBJ2-6, with a possible D match to TRBD1 (6 bases). V lost 1 base and J 0 bases, leaving 17 bases between the germline ends. The CDR3 runs to 19 residues. Germline CDR1 SGHKS, CDR2 YYEKEE (reference sequence). The CDR3 spells CASSLLGQGLSSGANVLTF. CDR3 sequence (DNA): TGTGCCAGCAGCTTGCTGGGACAAGGACTTAGCTCTGGGGCCAACGTCCTGACTTTC.

This sequence joins TRBV7-9 and TRBJ2-7, with D tentatively TRBD2 (6 bases). With 5 bases removed from V and 3 bases from J, the gap between germline ends came to 17 bases. Germline values: CDR1 SEHNR, CDR2 FQNEAQ (reference sequence). This CDR3 has 15 amino acids. CDR3 coding DNA: TGTGCCAGCAGCGCCGGGGGACTTCACCGCTACGAGCAGTACTTC. It encodes CASSAGGLHRYEQYF. Looking up the rest from reference TRBV7-9 and TRBJ2-7 gives the full variable domain: DTGVSQNPRHKITKRGQNVTFRCDPISEHNRLYWYRQTLGQGPEFLTYFQNEAQLEKSRLLSDRFSAERPKGSFSTLEIQRTEQGDSAMYLCASSAGGLHRYEQYFGPGTRLTVT.